This T cell receptor (beta chain) appears in the sequencing data of a study of shared T cell receptors in the human thymus. Profiled with immunoSEQ multiplex PCR; TCRdb holds only in-frame clones, not every one. The table lists some 700,000 clones, approximately 83% of them singletons, with about 0.011% in the top ten. V dropped 0 bases and J dropped 1; count of bases not matched to a gene: 5. The CDR3 consists of 16 residues. Germline V CDR1 and CDR2: SGHDN, FVKESK. This clone was detected once. These data also featured in a second study, about human thymus T cells. Per that paper: Resected material from corrective heart surgery provided the thymus tissue analysed. Repertoires sampled from thymus and blood appeared biased in V and J gene usage. Reports from related research described highly overlapping thymic repertoires among unrelated individuals.

The material sequenced was thymocytes. The V gene is TRBV14, the J gene TRBJ2-5; 7 bases fit TRBD2. This sequence originates from a girl less than two years old with a congenital heart defect. The CDR3 spells CASSQDSGGLQETQYF. The CDR3 DNA sequence: TGTGCCAGCAGCCAAGACTCGGGGGGACTCCAAGAGACCCAGTACTTC.